These T cell receptor beta chains were read from a single sample in a study of blood T cells in healthy people across ages. TCRdb reprocessed the 5' RACE reads with MiXCR, giving one entry per CDR3 protein. The data contain about 780,000 distinct CDR3 sequences, more than 25% of them singletons. The same sample was also used in a study of T cells of mothers and their children.

The specimen was blood. Receptor source: a boy younger than 18 in good health. Each CDR3 is given with its conserved first and last residue. Each record gives: J gene, clone size, V gene, D gene, CDR3 protein, CDR3 DNA. A D gene is named only where the DNA matches it firmly. Clone size is shown for a subset of rows, as once, few, many or a class of expanded clone.

j_call: TRBJ2-5; clone_size: .; v_call: TRBV5-1; d_call: TRBD2; cdr3_aa: CASAPSGGIQETQYF; cdr3_nt: TGCGCCAGTGCCCCTAGCGGGGGGATCCAAGAGACCCAGTACTTC
j_call: TRBJ2-4; clone_size: many; v_call: TRBV6-2/TRBV6-3; d_call: .; cdr3_aa: CASGRRNIQYF; cdr3_nt: TGTGCCAGCGGAAGGAGAAACATTCAGTACTTC
j_call: TRBJ2-1; clone_size: .; v_call: TRBV7-2; d_call: .; cdr3_aa: CASKSSASNEQFF; cdr3_nt: TGTGCCAGCAAATCGTCAGCCAGTAATGAGCAGTTCTTC
j_call: TRBJ2-5; clone_size: .; v_call: TRBV12-5; d_call: TRBD2; cdr3_aa: CASGTAVAGAETQYF; cdr3_nt: TGTGCTAGTGGAACCGCGGTAGCGGGGGCGGAGACCCAGTACTTC
j_call: TRBJ2-7; clone_size: .; v_call: TRBV28; d_call: TRBD1; cdr3_aa: CASTSGTGTYEQYF; cdr3_nt: TGTGCCAGCACCTCCGGGACAGGGACCTACGAGCAGTACTTC
j_call: TRBJ2-7; clone_size: .; v_call: TRBV29-1; d_call: .; cdr3_aa: CSVEDQVYEQYF; cdr3_nt: TGCAGCGTTGAAGATCAAGTATACGAGCAGTACTTC
j_call: TRBJ1-5; clone_size: .; v_call: TRBV5-1; d_call: .; cdr3_aa: CASSLAPTNQPQHF; cdr3_nt: TGCGCCAGCAGCTTGGCTCCGACGAATCAGCCCCAGCATTTT
j_call: TRBJ2-3; clone_size: .; v_call: TRBV5-6; d_call: .; cdr3_aa: CASSSRDPVTQYF; cdr3_nt: TGTGCCAGCAGCTCCAGGGACCCAGTTACGCAGTATTTT
j_call: TRBJ2-1; clone_size: .; v_call: TRBV5-1; d_call: TRBD1; cdr3_aa: CASSSKTGSSYNEQFF; cdr3_nt: TGCGCCAGCAGCTCCAAGACAGGGAGCTCCTACAATGAGCAGTTCTTC
j_call: TRBJ1-6; clone_size: few; v_call: TRBV10-3; d_call: TRBD1; cdr3_aa: CAISERPGGPYNSPLHF; cdr3_nt: TGTGCCATCAGTGAGCGGCCAGGGGGGCCCTATAATTCACCCCTCCACTTT
j_call: TRBJ2-2; clone_size: few; v_call: TRBV29-1; d_call: .; cdr3_aa: CSGRAGYTGELFF; cdr3_nt: TGCAGCGGGAGAGCGGGTTACACCGGGGAGCTGTTTTTT
j_call: TRBJ2-2; clone_size: few; v_call: TRBV6-6; d_call: .; cdr3_aa: CASSLWQNTGELFF; cdr3_nt: TGTGCCAGCAGCCTGTGGCAGAACACCGGGGAGCTGTTTTTT
j_call: TRBJ2-1; clone_size: few; v_call: TRBV20-1; d_call: TRBD2; cdr3_aa: CSVLAAPYNEQFF; cdr3_nt: TGCAGTGTTCTAGCGGCGCCCTACAATGAGCAGTTCTTC
j_call: TRBJ2-3; clone_size: .; v_call: TRBV5-1; d_call: .; cdr3_aa: CASSLIQGVGTDTQYF; cdr3_nt: TGCGCCAGCAGCCTTATACAGGGTGTGGGCACAGATACGCAGTATTTT
j_call: TRBJ2-3; clone_size: .; v_call: TRBV6-5; d_call: TRBD1; cdr3_aa: CASSWDRGVDTQYF; cdr3_nt: TGTGCCAGCAGTTGGGACAGGGGGGTAGATACGCAGTATTTT
j_call: TRBJ2-2; clone_size: .; v_call: TRBV20-1; d_call: .; cdr3_aa: CSARDPGTASTGELFF; cdr3_nt: TGCAGTGCTAGAGATCCCGGGACCGCCTCTACCGGGGAGCTGTTTTTT
j_call: TRBJ2-1; clone_size: few; v_call: TRBV12-3/TRBV12-4; d_call: .; cdr3_aa: CASSFGELYNEQFF; cdr3_nt: TGTGCCAGCAGTTTTGGGGAACTCTACAATGAGCAGTTCTTC
j_call: TRBJ2-1; clone_size: few; v_call: TRBV20-1; d_call: TRBD2; cdr3_aa: CSAPRGGGNEQFF; cdr3_nt: TGCAGTGCACCACGCGGCGGGGGCAATGAGCAGTTCTTC
j_call: TRBJ1-1; clone_size: .; v_call: TRBV2; d_call: .; cdr3_aa: CASSEGGEVTEAFF; cdr3_nt: TGTGCCAGCAGTGAGGGGGGGGAGGTCACTGAAGCTTTCTTT
j_call: TRBJ2-1; clone_size: .; v_call: TRBV19; d_call: TRBD1; cdr3_aa: CASSVGTGDNEQFF; cdr3_nt: TGTGCCAGTAGTGTCGGGACAGGGGACAATGAGCAGTTCTTC
j_call: TRBJ1-3; clone_size: few; v_call: TRBV29-1; d_call: .; cdr3_aa: CSVEFRVVGNTIYF; cdr3_nt: TGCAGTGTTGAATTCAGGGTAGTCGGAAACACCATATATTTT
j_call: TRBJ2-2; clone_size: few; v_call: TRBV20-1; d_call: TRBD1; cdr3_aa: CSASRQGDRGELFF; cdr3_nt: TGCAGTGCTAGCAGACAGGGAGACAGAGGGGAGCTGTTTTTT
j_call: TRBJ1-1; clone_size: .; v_call: TRBV18; d_call: .; cdr3_aa: CASSPSGSSTEAFF; cdr3_nt: TGTGCCAGCTCACCATCAGGGTCGAGCACTGAAGCTTTCTTT
j_call: TRBJ1-2; clone_size: .; v_call: TRBV21-1; d_call: .; cdr3_aa: CASSHGFERERNYGYTF; cdr3_nt: TGTGCCAGCAGCCACGGGTTTGAGCGGGAAAGGAACTATGGCTACACCTTC
j_call: TRBJ2-3; clone_size: .; v_call: TRBV30; d_call: .; cdr3_aa: CAWRTAGAGTQYF; cdr3_nt: TGTGCCTGGAGGACCGCGGGTGCAGGTACGCAGTATTTT
j_call: TRBJ2-5; clone_size: few; v_call: TRBV20-1; d_call: .; cdr3_aa: CSAGLGGGREETQYF; cdr3_nt: TGCAGTGCTGGCCTTGGCGGGGGCCGGGAGGAGACCCAGTACTTC
j_call: TRBJ2-1; clone_size: .; v_call: TRBV27; d_call: TRBD1; cdr3_aa: CASSLVGLGQGYNEQFF; cdr3_nt: TGTGCCAGCAGTTTGGTGGGGTTAGGACAGGGATACAATGAGCAGTTCTTC
j_call: TRBJ1-2; clone_size: few; v_call: TRBV2; d_call: .; cdr3_aa: CASSTGWGSYGYTF; cdr3_nt: TGTGCCAGCAGTACAGGCTGGGGATCATATGGCTACACCTTC
j_call: TRBJ1-3; clone_size: few; v_call: TRBV3-1; d_call: TRBD1; cdr3_aa: CASSPMTGNGNTIYF; cdr3_nt: TGTGCCAGCAGCCCAATGACAGGGAACGGAAACACCATATATTTT
j_call: TRBJ1-2; clone_size: many; v_call: TRBV6-5; d_call: TRBD1; cdr3_aa: CASSYLRTGGSYGYTF; cdr3_nt: TGTGCCAGCAGTTACCTCCGGACAGGGGGCTCCTATGGCTACACCTTC
j_call: TRBJ2-5; clone_size: few; v_call: TRBV29-1; d_call: .; cdr3_aa: CSAWESETQYF; cdr3_nt: TGCAGCGCCTGGGAATCTGAGACCCAGTACTTC
j_call: TRBJ2-7; clone_size: few; v_call: TRBV28; d_call: .; cdr3_aa: CASSQGGASYEQYF; cdr3_nt: TGTGCCAGCAGTCAAGGCGGGGCTTCCTACGAGCAGTACTTC
j_call: TRBJ1-2; clone_size: .; v_call: TRBV25-1; d_call: .; cdr3_aa: CASRRDGNYGYTF; cdr3_nt: TGTGCCAGCAGGAGGGACGGTAACTATGGCTACACCTTC
j_call: TRBJ2-1; clone_size: .; v_call: TRBV2; d_call: TRBD1; cdr3_aa: CASSRRQGVPYNEQFF; cdr3_nt: TGTGCCAGCAGCCGTCGACAGGGGGTGCCCTACAATGAGCAGTTCTTC
j_call: TRBJ2-7; clone_size: few; v_call: TRBV7-6; d_call: .; cdr3_aa: CASSLLGTVEQYF; cdr3_nt: TGTGCCAGCAGCTTACTCGGGACGGTCGAGCAGTACTTC
j_call: TRBJ1-2; clone_size: .; v_call: TRBV15; d_call: TRBD1; cdr3_aa: CATTGDSNYGYTF; cdr3_nt: TGTGCCACCACCGGGGACAGCAATTATGGCTACACCTTC
j_call: TRBJ2-7; clone_size: .; v_call: TRBV5-1; d_call: .; cdr3_aa: CASSLGGTFSYEQYF; cdr3_nt: TGCGCCAGCAGCTTGGGAGGGACCTTTTCCTACGAGCAGTACTTC
j_call: TRBJ2-4; clone_size: few; v_call: TRBV12-3/TRBV12-4; d_call: TRBD2; cdr3_aa: CASSPPGLVGAKNIQYF; cdr3_nt: TGTGCCAGCAGTCCCCCGGGACTAGTCGGGGCCAAAAACATTCAGTACTTC
j_call: TRBJ1-4; clone_size: .; v_call: TRBV10-3; d_call: .; cdr3_aa: CAISAAQGKDEKLFF; cdr3_nt: TGTGCCATCAGTGCCGCGCAGGGGAAAGATGAAAAACTGTTTTTT
j_call: TRBJ2-5; clone_size: .; v_call: TRBV28; d_call: TRBD1; cdr3_aa: CASSQGQAMETQYF; cdr3_nt: TGTGCCAGCAGTCAGGGACAGGCTATGGAGACCCAGTACTTC
j_call: TRBJ2-5; clone_size: few; v_call: TRBV6-1; d_call: .; cdr3_aa: CASSEWDSQETQYF; cdr3_nt: TGTGCCAGCAGTGAATGGGACTCACAAGAGACCCAGTACTTC
j_call: TRBJ2-7; clone_size: .; v_call: TRBV6-6; d_call: .; cdr3_aa: CASTLGAIYEQYF; cdr3_nt: TGTGCCAGCACCCTAGGAGCGATCTACGAGCAGTACTTC
j_call: TRBJ2-2; clone_size: .; v_call: TRBV5-8; d_call: .; cdr3_aa: CASSFRKTYTGELFF; cdr3_nt: TGTGCCAGCAGCTTTCGGAAGACCTACACCGGGGAGCTGTTTTTT
j_call: TRBJ2-5; clone_size: .; v_call: TRBV20-1; d_call: TRBD1; cdr3_aa: CSARVGGQLGETQYF; cdr3_nt: TGCAGTGCTAGAGTAGGGGGACAGCTCGGGGAGACCCAGTACTTC
j_call: TRBJ1-5; clone_size: few; v_call: TRBV7-2; d_call: .; cdr3_aa: CASSPGREAPQHF; cdr3_nt: TGTGCCAGCAGCCCCGGACGCGAAGCGCCCCAGCATTTT
j_call: TRBJ2-3; clone_size: few; v_call: TRBV9; d_call: TRBD2; cdr3_aa: CASSVDAGGRGDTQYF; cdr3_nt: TGTGCCAGCAGCGTAGATGCGGGGGGGCGAGGAGATACGCAGTATTTT
j_call: TRBJ2-7; clone_size: few; v_call: TRBV18; d_call: TRBD2; cdr3_aa: CASSQTTSGVSGSYEQYF; cdr3_nt: TGTGCCAGCTCACAAACGACTAGCGGGGTTTCGGGGTCCTACGAGCAGTACTTC
j_call: TRBJ2-4; clone_size: .; v_call: TRBV2; d_call: .; cdr3_aa: CATMEVLGNIQYF; cdr3_nt: TGTGCCACCATGGAGGTATTGGGGAACATTCAGTACTTC
j_call: TRBJ2-6; clone_size: .; v_call: TRBV12-3/TRBV12-4; d_call: .; cdr3_aa: CASSFSGTMTGANVLTF; cdr3_nt: TGTGCCAGCAGTTTTTCCGGGACAATGACTGGGGCCAACGTCCTGACTTTC
j_call: TRBJ1-1; clone_size: .; v_call: TRBV7-2; d_call: .; cdr3_aa: CASSPTRGGWGFEAFF; cdr3_nt: TGTGCCAGCAGCCCAACAAGAGGGGGTTGGGGATTCGAAGCTTTCTTT
j_call: TRBJ2-1; clone_size: .; v_call: TRBV5-1; d_call: .; cdr3_aa: CASSLVVTAEGQFF; cdr3_nt: TGCGCCAGCAGCTTGGTTGTCACCGCAGAGGGGCAGTTCTTC
j_call: TRBJ2-4; clone_size: few; v_call: TRBV21-1; d_call: .; cdr3_aa: CASSNSQF; cdr3_nt: TGTGCCAGCAGCAATTCGCAATTC
j_call: TRBJ2-7; clone_size: few; v_call: TRBV10-3; d_call: .; cdr3_aa: CAISESGREQYF; cdr3_nt: TGTGCCATCAGTGAGTCGGGTCGCGAGCAGTACTTC
j_call: TRBJ2-1; clone_size: .; v_call: TRBV29-1; d_call: .; cdr3_aa: CSVGFSYNEQFF; cdr3_nt: TGCAGCGTTGGCTTCAGCTACAATGAGCAGTTCTTC